The following is a T cell receptor (beta chain) sequence with its context. The method was immunoSEQ multiplex PCR; TCRdb's version includes in-frame clones alone and lacks a portion of them. This table holds about 270,000 clones, about 85% found once. These data originate in a study of blood T cell repertoires in COVID-19. V trimming: 4 bases; J trimming: 7 bases; junction bases outside the gene matches: 9. The germline CDR1 and CDR2 sequences are SEHNR and FQNEAQ (reference sequence). CDR3 length: 14 amino acids. The chain carries TRBV7-9 and TRBJ1-2; 7 nucleotides agree with TRBD1. Sequenced sample: PBMCs or T cells enriched from blood (not recorded which). The receptor comes from a woman in her forties or fifties who had recovered from COVID-19. The CDR3 loop is CASSSDRERLGYTF. The CDR3 bases are TGTGCCAGCAGCTCCGACAGGGAACGACTTGGCTACACCTTC.